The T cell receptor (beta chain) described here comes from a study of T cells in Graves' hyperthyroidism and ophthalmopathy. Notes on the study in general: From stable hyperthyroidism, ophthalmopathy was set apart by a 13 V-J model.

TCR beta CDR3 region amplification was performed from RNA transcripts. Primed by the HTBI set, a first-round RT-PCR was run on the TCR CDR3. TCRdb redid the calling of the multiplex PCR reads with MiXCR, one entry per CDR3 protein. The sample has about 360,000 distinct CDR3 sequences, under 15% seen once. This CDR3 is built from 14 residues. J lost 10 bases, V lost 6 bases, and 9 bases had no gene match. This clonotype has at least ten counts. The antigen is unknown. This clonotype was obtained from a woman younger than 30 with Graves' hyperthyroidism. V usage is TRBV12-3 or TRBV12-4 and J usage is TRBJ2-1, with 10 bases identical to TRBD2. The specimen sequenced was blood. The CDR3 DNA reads TGTGCCAGCAGCTTTAGCGGGAGGATCAGGGAGCAGTTCTTC. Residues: CASSFSGRIREQFF.